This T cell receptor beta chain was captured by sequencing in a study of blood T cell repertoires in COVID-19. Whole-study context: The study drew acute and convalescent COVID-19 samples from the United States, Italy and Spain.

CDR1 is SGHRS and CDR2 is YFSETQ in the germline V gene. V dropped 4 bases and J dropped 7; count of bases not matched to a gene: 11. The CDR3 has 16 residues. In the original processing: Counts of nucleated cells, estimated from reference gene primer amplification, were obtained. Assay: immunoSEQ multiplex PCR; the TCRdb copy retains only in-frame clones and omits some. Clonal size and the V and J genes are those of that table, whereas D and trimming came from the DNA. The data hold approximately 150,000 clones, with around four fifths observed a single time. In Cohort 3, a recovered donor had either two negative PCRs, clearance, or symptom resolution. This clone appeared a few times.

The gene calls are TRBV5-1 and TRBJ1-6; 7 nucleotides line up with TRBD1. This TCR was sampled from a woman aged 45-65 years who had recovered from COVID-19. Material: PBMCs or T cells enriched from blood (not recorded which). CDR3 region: CASSVGDSRVNSPLHF. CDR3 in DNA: TGCGCCAGCAGCGTGGGGGACAGTCGGGTAAATTCACCCCTCCACTTT.